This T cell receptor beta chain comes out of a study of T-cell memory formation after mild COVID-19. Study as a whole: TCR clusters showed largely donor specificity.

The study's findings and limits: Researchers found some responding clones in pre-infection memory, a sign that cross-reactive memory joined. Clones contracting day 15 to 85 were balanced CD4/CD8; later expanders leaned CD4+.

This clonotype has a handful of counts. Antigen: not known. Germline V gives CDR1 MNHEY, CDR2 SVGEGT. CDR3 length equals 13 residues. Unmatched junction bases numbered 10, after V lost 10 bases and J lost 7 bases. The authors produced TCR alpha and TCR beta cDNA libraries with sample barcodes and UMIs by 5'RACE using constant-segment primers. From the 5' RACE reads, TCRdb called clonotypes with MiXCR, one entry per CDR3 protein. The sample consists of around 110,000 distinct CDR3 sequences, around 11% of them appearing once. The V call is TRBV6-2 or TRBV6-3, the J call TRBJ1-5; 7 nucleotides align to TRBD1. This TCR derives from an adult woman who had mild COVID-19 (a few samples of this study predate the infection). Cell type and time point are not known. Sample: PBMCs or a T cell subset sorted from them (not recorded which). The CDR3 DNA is TGTGCCACCTATGACAGGGCTGGACAGCCCCAGCATTTT. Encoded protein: CATYDRAGQPQHF.